The 27 T cell receptor beta chains below come from one sample, sequenced in a study of T cell responses to AZD1222 COVID-19 vaccine. The protocol was immunoSEQ multiplex PCR, while the TCRdb copy is restricted to in-frame clones and leaves out a portion. The repertoire holds 99,000 or so clones, with 70% to 90% as singletons. Sequencing used peripheral blood, obtained on day 0 of AZD1222 vaccination. These receptor sequences come from an adult in good health.

This sequence joins TRBV7-2 and TRBJ2-3; 7 bases map to TRBD2. Germline CDR1 reads SGHTA; CDR2 reads FQGNSA. The CDR3 extends over 16 amino acids. Trimming cost V 5 bases and J 0 bases; bases outside gene matches: 8. The CDR3: CASSPWGGSSTDTQYF. The CDR3 nucleotides read TGTGCCAGCAGCCCCTGGGGGGGGTCTAGCACAGATACGCAGTATTTT.

The chain employs TRBV4-2 and TRBJ2-3; D is ambiguous. CDR3 size: 16 residues. Germline-derived CDR1 and CDR2 are LGHNA and YNFKEQ. V was clipped by 3 bases and J by 0 bases, with 13 bases between them. CDR3 sequence (DNA): TGTGCCAGCAGCCATACAGTTCTGACTAGCACAGATACGCAGTATTTT. Its protein is CASSHTVLTSTDTQYF.

The chain recombines TRBV19 with TRBJ2-6, with D unclear. Germline CDR1 LNHDA, CDR2 SQIVND (reference sequence). V was clipped by 7 bases and J by 1 base, with 11 bases between them. The CDR3 is made up of 15 amino acids. CDR3 in amino acids: CASTALGSGANVLTF. CDR3 sequence (DNA): TGTGCCAGTACCGCTCTCGGGTCTGGGGCCAACGTCCTGACTTTC.

The genes are TRBV7-8 and TRBJ1-4; 8 positions agree with TRBD1. Germline V lookup: CDR1 SGHVS, CDR2 FQNEAQ. V lost 5 bases and J lost 13; bases outside the gene matches: 15. The CDR3 contains 15 residues. CDR3 amino acids: CASSVRQGRSGGLFF. CDR3 DNA sequence: TGTGCCAGCAGCGTGAGACAGGGGAGAAGTGGGGGACTGTTTTTT.

The V gene is TRBV28, the J gene TRBJ2-5; D possibly corresponds to TRBD2 (5 bases). CDR1 is MDHEN and CDR2 is SYDVKM in the germline V gene. There are 10 residues in the CDR3. Between the trimmed V and J ends, which lost 11 bases and 5 bases, there was a span of 9 bases. The CDR3 is CAPRGETQYF. DNA for the CDR3: TGTGCCCCACGAGGGGAGACCCAGTACTTC.

The chain couples TRBV28 to TRBJ2-7, with 7 bases identical to TRBD1. From germline, CDR1 is MDHEN and CDR2 SYDVKM. The V and J ends lost 8 bases and 2 bases, in that order; junction bases with no gene match: 3. The CDR3 extends over 12 amino acids. CDR3 nucleotide sequence: TGTGCCAGCTTCGGGACAGCCTACGAGCAGTACTTC. Its translation: CASFGTAYEQYF.

This chain uses TRBV28 with TRBJ2-7; tentatively, D is TRBD2 (5 bases). V was shortened by 7 bases and J by 2 bases, with 6 bases between the two germline ends. This CDR3 comprises 11 residues. Per the germline V gene, CDR1 is MDHEN and CDR2 is SYDVKM. The CDR3 sequence: CASMGAYEQYF. The CDR3 DNA reads TGTGCCAGCATGGGAGCCTACGAGCAGTACTTC.

The CDR3 protein is CASSENTEAFF. The CDR3 DNA reads TGTGCCAGCAGTGAGAACACTGAAGCTTTCTTT. This chain connects TRBV6-1 to TRBJ1-1; D gene ambiguous. Trimming took 3 bases from V and 1 from J, leaving 0 bases between them. The CDR3 is made up of 11 amino acids. Germline V gene sequence: CDR1 MNHNS, CDR2 SASEGT.

The CDR3 sequence is CATSESLAGVSYNEQFF. The DNA for the CDR3 is TGTGCCACCAGTGAATCCCTAGCGGGAGTTTCCTACAATGAGCAGTTCTTC. The chain carries TRBV24-1 and TRBJ2-1; 10 bases are shared with TRBD2. There are 17 residues in the CDR3. CDR1 is KGHDR and CDR2 is SFDVKD in the germline V gene. Losses at the gene ends were 4 bases for V and 1 base for J; bases not matched to a gene: 6.

CDR3: CASSLGGYETQYF. The CDR3 DNA follows: TGTGCCAGCAGCTTGGGAGGGTACGAGACCCAGTACTTC. V gene TRBV12-3 or TRBV12-4 combines with J gene TRBJ2-5; 7 nucleotides match TRBD2. This CDR3 contains 13 residues. V was clipped by 6 bases and J by 5 bases; unmatched bases: 6.

This clone showed up just once. V is TRBV5-4 and J is TRBJ1-6; D remains unclear. CDR3 length: 17 amino acids. V lost 1 base, J lost 14 bases, and 25 bases lay in between. From germline, CDR1 is SGHNT and CDR2 YYREEE (reference sequence). DNA for the CDR3: TGTGCCAGCAGCTTGAATGGCAGACGAGCCCCCTCGGGGTCCCTCCACTTT. This encodes CASSLNGRRAPSGSLHF.

The chain recombines TRBV2 with TRBJ1-5, with D unclear. From germline, CDR1 is SNHLY and CDR2 FYNNEI. This CDR3 is 15 amino acids long. V lost 3 bases and J 0 bases, leaving 9 bases between the germline ends. In DNA, the CDR3 is TGTGCCAGCAGTGAGGTACGGTCTAGCAATCAGCCCCAGCATTTT. It translates to CASSEVRSSNQPQHF. The full variable domain, rest sourced from reference TRBV2 and TRBJ1-5, is EPEVTQTPSHQVTQMGQEVILRCVPISNHLYFYWYRQILGQKVEFLVSFYNNEISEKSEIFDDQFSVERPDGSNFTLKIRSTKLEDSAMYFCASSEVRSSNQPQHFGDGTRLSIL.

This rearrangement joins TRBV9 to TRBJ2-1; TRBD2 matches at 9 bases. The germline gives CDR1 SGDLS, CDR2 YYNGEE. CDR3 size: 15 residues. V trimming: 3 bases; J trimming: 0 bases; junction bases outside the gene matches: 1. The CDR3 coding sequence is TGTGCCAGCAGCGCGCGGGGGGGCTCCTACAATGAGCAGTTCTTC. It encodes CASSARGGSYNEQFF.

The V call is TRBV14, the J call TRBJ1-1, with D unclear. This CDR3 has 15 amino acids. V was cut by 0 bases and J by 3 bases, with 11 bases left in between. Germline V gives CDR1 SGHDN, CDR2 FVKESK. CDR3 amino acids: CASSQEPRGYTEAFF. CDR3 sequence (DNA): TGTGCCAGCAGCCAAGAGCCGCGCGGGTACACTGAAGCTTTCTTT.

This chain connects TRBV7-2 to TRBJ2-7, with D perhaps TRBD1 (5 bases). The CDR3 covers 15 residues. V lost 1 base to trimming and J lost 1 base, with 11 bases between them. Germline V CDR1 and CDR2: SGHTA, FQGNSA. The CDR3 protein is CASSLDIQGSYEQYF. CDR3 coding DNA: TGTGCCAGCAGCTTAGACATCCAGGGATCCTACGAGCAGTACTTC.

This clone was seen just once. V is TRBV15 and J is TRBJ2-7, with D possibly being TRBD2 (5 bases). Germline CDR1 reads LNHNV; CDR2 reads YYDKDF (reference sequence). The CDR3 consists of 14 residues. V gave up 5 bases and J gave up 5 bases, with 16 bases separating them. The CDR3 DNA sequence: TGTGCCACCAGCGAGGGATCCCGCCCCCACGAGCAGTACTTC. Protein: CATSEGSRPHEQYF. The complete variable domain, with remaining parts taken from reference TRBV15 and TRBJ2-7, reads DAMVIQNPRYQVTQFGKPVTLSCSQTLNHNVMYWYQQKSSQAPKLLFHYYDKDFNNEADTPDNFQSRRPNTSFCFLDIRSPGLGDTAMYLCATSEGSRPHEQYFGPGTRLTVT.

The chain combines TRBV11-3 with TRBJ1-5; unclear D gene. Trimming left V 1 base short and J 8 bases short, with 9 bases between. The CDR3 length is 13 residues. CDR1 and CDR2 (germline): SGHNT, YENEEA. CDR3 coding DNA: TGTGCCAGCAGCTTAGTTGGGCCGGAGCCCCAGCATTTT. It translates to CASSLVGPEPQHF.

The chain uses TRBV27 and TRBJ1-5, with 9 bases matching TRBD1. The J segment lost 4 bases and the V segment lost 5 bases, leaving 6 bases of the junction unmatched. Germline V gene lookup returns CDR1 MNHEY and CDR2 SMNVEV (reference sequence). The CDR3 sequence is 15 residues long. The CDR3 nucleotides read TGTGCCAGCAGTCCGTGGACAGGGGAGAATCAGCCCCAGCATTTT. This encodes CASSPWTGENQPQHF.

This clone was seen only once. CDR3 DNA: TGTGCCAGCAGCCTCGGGACTAGCGAGTACAATGAGCAGTTCTTC. This codes for CASSLGTSEYNEQFF. The rearrangement links TRBV11-3 to TRBJ2-1; 10 bases fit TRBD2. Trimming removed 5 bases from V and 4 bases from J; junction bases left unmatched: 5. The CDR3 is 15 amino acids. In germline, CDR1 is SGHNT, CDR2 YENEEA.

This chain links TRBV28 with TRBJ1-5; D possibly corresponds to TRBD1 (5 bases). The ends were cut back, 4 bases at V and 2 bases at J, with 12 bases in the middle. Germline CDR1 and CDR2: MDHEN and SYDVKM. The CDR3 is made up of 15 amino acids. CDR3 sequence reads: CASSSGYRGNQPQHF. CDR3 nucleotide sequence: TGTGCCAGCAGTTCAGGGTATAGAGGCAATCAGCCCCAGCATTTT.

The gene calls are TRBV6-1 and TRBJ1-4, with D possibly matching TRBD1 (6 bases). The V and J ends lost 4 bases and 0 bases respectively, with 12 bases between them. The germline V gene encodes CDR1 MNHNS and CDR2 SASEGT. This CDR3 contains 16 residues. CDR3 region: CASSVGRTATNEKLFF. As DNA, the CDR3 is TGTGCCAGCAGTGTAGGGAGGACAGCAACTAATGAAAAACTGTTTTTT.

The chain recombines TRBV27 with TRBJ2-7; 8 bases fit TRBD1. CDR1 is MNHEY, CDR2 SMNVEV, per germline (reference sequence). V lost 0 bases and J lost 0; bases outside the gene matches: 4. CDR3 length equals 16 residues. This CDR3 is CASSLSGQGASYEQYF. The CDR3 region has the DNA TGTGCCAGCAGTTTATCAGGTCAGGGGGCCTCCTACGAGCAGTACTTC.

CDR3 DNA: TGTGCCAGTCGGAAACCAGCTGGTAACTATGGCTACACCTTC. Translation gives CASRKPAGNYGYTF. The rearrangement joins TRBV19 to TRBJ1-2; D gene ambiguous. The length of the CDR3 is 14 residues. Germline loops: CDR1 LNHDA, CDR2 SQIVND (reference sequence). Trimming took off 8 bases at V and 1 base at J, with 14 bases between the two ends. The full variable domain, in which reference TRBV19 and TRBJ1-2 provide the parts outside the CDR3, is DGGITQSPKYLFRKEGQNVTLSCEQNLNHDAMYWYRQDPGQGLRLIYYSQIVNDFQKGDIAEGYSVSREKKESFPLTVTSAQKNPTAFYLCASRKPAGNYGYTFGSGTRLTVV.

The rearrangement joins TRBV7-8 to TRBJ1-5; possible D gene TRBD1, 6 bases. The germline CDR1 and CDR2 sequences are SGHVS and FQNEAQ. Trimming stripped 5 bases from V and 4 bases from J, with 18 bases between. CDR3 length: 16 residues. DNA of the CDR3: TGTGCCAGCAGCGGGGGCCGCTTCGGACGGAATCAGCCCCAGCATTTT. It yields the protein CASSGGRFGRNQPQHF. Full variable domain (rest looked up from reference TRBV7-8 and TRBJ1-5): GAGVSQSPRYKVAKRGQDVALRCDPISGHVSLFWYQQALGQGPEFLTYFQNEAQLDKSGLPSDRFFAERPEGSVSTLKIQRTQQEDSAVYLCASSGGRFGRNQPQHFGDGTRLSIL.

J is TRBJ1-2 and V is TRBV29-1; 7 bases align to TRBD1. The V gene's germline CDR1 is SQVTM and CDR2 ANQGSEA. The J segment lost 6 bases and the V segment lost 7 bases, leaving 5 bases of the junction unmatched. CDR3 length: 11 residues. CDR3 nucleotide sequence: TGCAGCGCACGAACAGGGGATGGCTACACCTTC. This encodes CSARTGDGYTF.

The V and J genes are TRBV5-1 and TRBJ1-1; D not resolved. CDR3 size: 14 residues. The germline V and J ends were trimmed by 4 bases and 1 base, with 11 bases remaining between them. Per germline, CDR1 SGHRS and CDR2 YFSETQ. CDR3 residues: CASSPTWSNTEAFF. CDR3 in DNA: TGCGCCAGCAGCCCCACCTGGTCGAACACTGAAGCTTTCTTT.

This clone was counted a single time. The chain uses TRBV5-1 and TRBJ2-2; D is possibly TRBD1 or TRBD2 (5 bases each). CDR1 and CDR2 from the germline V gene are SGHRS and YFSETQ. Trimming shortened V by 2 bases and J by 7 bases, and 9 bases separated the two germline ends. The CDR3 covers 13 residues. This CDR3 is CASSFTGLGELFF. CDR3 sequence (DNA): TGCGCCAGCAGCTTTACGGGGCTCGGGGAGCTGTTTTTT.